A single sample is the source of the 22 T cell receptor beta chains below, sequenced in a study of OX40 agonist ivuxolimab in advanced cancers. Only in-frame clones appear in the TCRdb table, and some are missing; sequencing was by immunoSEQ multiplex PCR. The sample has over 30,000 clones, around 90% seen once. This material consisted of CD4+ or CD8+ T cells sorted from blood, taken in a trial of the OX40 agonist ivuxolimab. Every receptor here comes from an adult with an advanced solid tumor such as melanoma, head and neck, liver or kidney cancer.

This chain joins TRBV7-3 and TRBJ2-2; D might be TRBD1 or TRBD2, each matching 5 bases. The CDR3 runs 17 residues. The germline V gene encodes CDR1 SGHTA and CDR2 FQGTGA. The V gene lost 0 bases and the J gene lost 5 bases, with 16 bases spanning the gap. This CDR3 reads CASSLTSGYEGTGELFF. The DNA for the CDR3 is TGTGCCAGCAGCTTAACTTCCGGATACGAGGGGACCGGGGAGCTGTTTTTT.

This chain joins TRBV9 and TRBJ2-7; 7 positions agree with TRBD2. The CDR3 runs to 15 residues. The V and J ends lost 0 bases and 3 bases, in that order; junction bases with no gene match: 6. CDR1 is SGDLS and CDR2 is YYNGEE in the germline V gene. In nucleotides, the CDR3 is TGTGCCAGCAGCGTAGGGATTGGCGGGAGCTACGAGCAGTACTTC. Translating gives CASSVGIGGSYEQYF.

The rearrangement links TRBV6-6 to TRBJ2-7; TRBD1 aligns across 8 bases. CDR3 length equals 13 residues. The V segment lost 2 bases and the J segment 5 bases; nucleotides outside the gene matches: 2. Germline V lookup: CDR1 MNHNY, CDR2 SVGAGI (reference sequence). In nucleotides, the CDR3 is TGTGCCAGCAGTTACCGGACAGGGAACGAGCAGTACTTC. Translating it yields CASSYRTGNEQYF.

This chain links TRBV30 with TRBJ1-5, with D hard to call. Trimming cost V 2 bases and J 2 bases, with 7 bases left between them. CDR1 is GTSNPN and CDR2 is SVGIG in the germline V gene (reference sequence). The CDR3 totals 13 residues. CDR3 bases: TGTGCCTGGAGTCAAGAGGGCAATCAGCCCCAGCATTTT. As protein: CAWSQEGNQPQHF.

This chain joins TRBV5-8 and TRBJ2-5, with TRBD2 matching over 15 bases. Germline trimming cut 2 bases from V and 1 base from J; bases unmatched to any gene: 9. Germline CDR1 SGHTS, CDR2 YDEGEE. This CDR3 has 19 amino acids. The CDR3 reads CASSFMAGTSGGIQETQYF. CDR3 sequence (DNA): TGTGCCAGCAGCTTCATGGCCGGGACTAGCGGGGGGATCCAAGAGACCCAGTACTTC.

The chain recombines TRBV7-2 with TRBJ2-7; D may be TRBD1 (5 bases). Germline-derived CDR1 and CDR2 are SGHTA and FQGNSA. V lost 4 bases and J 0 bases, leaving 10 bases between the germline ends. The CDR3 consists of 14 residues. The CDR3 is CASSSTVSSYEQYF. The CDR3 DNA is TGTGCCAGCAGCTCGACAGTAAGCTCCTACGAGCAGTACTTC.

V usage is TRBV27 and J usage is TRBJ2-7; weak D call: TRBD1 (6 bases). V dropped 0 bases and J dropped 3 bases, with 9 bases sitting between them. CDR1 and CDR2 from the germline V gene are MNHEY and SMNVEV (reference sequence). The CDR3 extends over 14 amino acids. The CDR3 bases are TGTGCCAGCAGTTTATCAGAAGGGGGCTACGAGCAGTACTTC. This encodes CASSLSEGGYEQYF.

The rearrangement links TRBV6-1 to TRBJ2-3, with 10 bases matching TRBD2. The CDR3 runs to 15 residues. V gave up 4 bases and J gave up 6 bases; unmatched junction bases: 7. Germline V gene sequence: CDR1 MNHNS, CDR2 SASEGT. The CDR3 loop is CASSVTSGAGDTQYF. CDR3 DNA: TGTGCCAGCAGTGTAACTAGCGGGGCCGGGGATACGCAGTATTTT.

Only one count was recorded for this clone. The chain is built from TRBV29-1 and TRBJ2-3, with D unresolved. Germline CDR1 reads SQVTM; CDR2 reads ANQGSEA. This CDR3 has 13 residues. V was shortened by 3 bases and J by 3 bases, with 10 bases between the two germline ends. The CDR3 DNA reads TGCAGCGTTGACGACCAAAGTACAGATACGCAGTATTTT. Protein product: CSVDDQSTDTQYF.

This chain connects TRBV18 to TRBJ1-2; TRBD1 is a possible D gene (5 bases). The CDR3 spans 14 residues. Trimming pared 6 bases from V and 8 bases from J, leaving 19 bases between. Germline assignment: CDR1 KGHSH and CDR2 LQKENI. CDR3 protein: CASSALDSSRGYTF. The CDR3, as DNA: TGTGCCAGCTCGGCTCTAGACAGCTCGCGAGGCTACACCTTC.

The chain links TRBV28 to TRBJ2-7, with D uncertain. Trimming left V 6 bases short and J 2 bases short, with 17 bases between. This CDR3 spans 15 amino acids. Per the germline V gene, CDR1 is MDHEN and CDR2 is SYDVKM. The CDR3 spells CASSGEEKAAYEQYF. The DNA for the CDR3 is TGTGCCAGCAGCGGAGAAGAGAAGGCAGCCTACGAGCAGTACTTC.

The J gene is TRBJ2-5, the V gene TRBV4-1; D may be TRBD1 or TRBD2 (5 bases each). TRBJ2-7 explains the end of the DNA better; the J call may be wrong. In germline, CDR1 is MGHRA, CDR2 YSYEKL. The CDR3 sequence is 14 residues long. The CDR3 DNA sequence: TGCGCCAGCAGCTTCCGGGACCCCTCCTACGAGCAGTACTTC. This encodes CASSFRDPSYEQYF.

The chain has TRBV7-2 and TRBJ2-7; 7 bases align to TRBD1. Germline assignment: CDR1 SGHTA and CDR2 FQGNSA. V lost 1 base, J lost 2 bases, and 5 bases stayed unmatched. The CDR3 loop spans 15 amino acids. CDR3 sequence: CASSLEPGQTYEQYF. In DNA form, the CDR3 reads TGTGCCAGCAGCTTAGAACCGGGACAGACCTACGAGCAGTACTTC.

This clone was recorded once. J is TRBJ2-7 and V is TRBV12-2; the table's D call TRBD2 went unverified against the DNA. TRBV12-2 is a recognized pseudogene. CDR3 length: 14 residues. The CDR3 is CASRSPTDTYEQYF. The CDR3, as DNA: TGTGCAAGTCGCTCGCCGACTGATACCTACGAGCAGTACTTC.

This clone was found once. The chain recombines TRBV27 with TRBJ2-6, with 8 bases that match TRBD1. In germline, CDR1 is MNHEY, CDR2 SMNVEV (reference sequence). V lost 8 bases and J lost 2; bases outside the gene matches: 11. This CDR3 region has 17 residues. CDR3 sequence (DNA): TGTGCCAGCTCCCGCCCCGGGACAGGAACTGGGGCCAACGTCCTGACTTTC. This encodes CASSRPGTGTGANVLTF.

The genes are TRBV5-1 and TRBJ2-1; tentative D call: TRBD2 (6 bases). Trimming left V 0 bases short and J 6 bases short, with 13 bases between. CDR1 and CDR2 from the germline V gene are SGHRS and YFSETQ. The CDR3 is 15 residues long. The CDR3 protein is CASSLGMTSGNEQFF. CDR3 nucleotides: TGCGCCAGCAGCTTGGGGATGACTAGTGGCAATGAGCAGTTCTTC.

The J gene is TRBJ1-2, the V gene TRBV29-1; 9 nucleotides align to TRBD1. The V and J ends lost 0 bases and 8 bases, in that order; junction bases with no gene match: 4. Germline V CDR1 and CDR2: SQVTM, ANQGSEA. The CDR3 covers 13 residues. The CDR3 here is CSVEEQGARGYTF. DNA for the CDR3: TGCAGCGTTGAAGAACAGGGGGCGCGAGGCTACACCTTC.

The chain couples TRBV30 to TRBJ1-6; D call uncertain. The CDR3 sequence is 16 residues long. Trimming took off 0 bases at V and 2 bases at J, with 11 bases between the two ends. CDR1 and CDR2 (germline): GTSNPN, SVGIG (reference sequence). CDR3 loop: CAWSVGGRAYNSPLHF. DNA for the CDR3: TGTGCCTGGAGTGTCGGAGGCAGAGCCTATAATTCACCCCTCCACTTT.

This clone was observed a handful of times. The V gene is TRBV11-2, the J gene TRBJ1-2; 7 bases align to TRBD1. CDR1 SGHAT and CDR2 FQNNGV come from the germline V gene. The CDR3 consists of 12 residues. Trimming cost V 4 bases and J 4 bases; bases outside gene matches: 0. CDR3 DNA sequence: TGTGCCAGCAGCTCAGGGGGCTATGGCTACACCTTC. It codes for CASSSGGYGYTF.

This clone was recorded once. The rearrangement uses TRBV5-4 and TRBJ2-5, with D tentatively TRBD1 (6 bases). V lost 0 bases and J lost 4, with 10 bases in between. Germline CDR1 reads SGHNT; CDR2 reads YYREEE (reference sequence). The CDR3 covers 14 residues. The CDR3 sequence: CASSLDRVIETQYF. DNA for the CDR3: TGTGCCAGCAGCTTGGACAGGGTGATAGAGACCCAGTACTTC.

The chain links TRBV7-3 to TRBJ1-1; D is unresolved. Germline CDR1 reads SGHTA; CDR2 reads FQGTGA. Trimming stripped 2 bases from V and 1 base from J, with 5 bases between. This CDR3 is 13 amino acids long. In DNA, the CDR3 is TGTGCCAGCAGCTTACAGAGGAACACTGAAGCTTTCTTT. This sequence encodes CASSLQRNTEAFF.

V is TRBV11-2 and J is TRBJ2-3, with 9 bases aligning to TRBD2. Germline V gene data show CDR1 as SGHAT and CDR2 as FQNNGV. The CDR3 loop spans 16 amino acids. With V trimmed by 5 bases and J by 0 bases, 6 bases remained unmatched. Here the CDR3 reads CASSLMLAGSTDTQYF. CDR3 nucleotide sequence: TGTGCCAGCAGCCTGATGCTAGCGGGAAGCACAGATACGCAGTATTTT.